This TCR beta chain originates from a study of blood T cells in healthy people across ages. There are a few counts of this clonotype. The antigen remains unidentified. The germline V gene encodes CDR1 MNHNS and CDR2 SASEGT. Trimming took off 6 bases at V and 10 bases at J, with 13 bases between the two ends. CDR3 length: 13 amino acids. Study observations and caveats: The study found more naive CD4+ cells and higher diversity in long-lived than aged donors.

Using a J-beta primer mix together with a sample-barcoded 5' primer, a second PCR was run for about 6 to 11 cycles. Each CDR3 protein is one row after TCRdb ran MiXCR on the 5' RACE reads. In the table there are hundreds of thousands of distinct CDR3 sequences, 32% of which are singletons. This receptor was identified in a woman of 80 years or more in good health. This chain uses TRBV6-1 with TRBJ1-6; D unresolved. Sequencing was done on a sample of blood. The DNA for the CDR3 is TGTGCCAGCAGGAAGGGAGTGGGATCACCCCTCCACTTT. This gives the protein CASRKGVGSPLHF.